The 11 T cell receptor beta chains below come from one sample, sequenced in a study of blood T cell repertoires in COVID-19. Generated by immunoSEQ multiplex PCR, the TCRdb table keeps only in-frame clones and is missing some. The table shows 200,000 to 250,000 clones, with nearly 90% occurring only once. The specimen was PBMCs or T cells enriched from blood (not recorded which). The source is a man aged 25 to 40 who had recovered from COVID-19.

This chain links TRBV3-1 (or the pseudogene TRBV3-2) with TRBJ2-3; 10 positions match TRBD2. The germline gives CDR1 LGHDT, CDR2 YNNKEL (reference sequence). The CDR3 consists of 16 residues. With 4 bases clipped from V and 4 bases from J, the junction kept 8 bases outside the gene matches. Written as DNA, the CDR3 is TGTGCCAGCAGCCTAAGAATAGGGACTAGCGCAGATACGCAGTATTTT. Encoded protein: CASSLRIGTSADTQYF.

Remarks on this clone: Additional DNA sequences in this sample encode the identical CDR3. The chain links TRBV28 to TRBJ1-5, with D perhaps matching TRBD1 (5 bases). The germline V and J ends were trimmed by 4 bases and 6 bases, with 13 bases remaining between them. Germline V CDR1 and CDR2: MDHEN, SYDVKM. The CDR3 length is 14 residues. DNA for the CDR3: TGTGCCAGCAGTTCGGGGGGAGGCGGTCAGCCCCAGCATTTT. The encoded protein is CASSSGGGGQPQHF.

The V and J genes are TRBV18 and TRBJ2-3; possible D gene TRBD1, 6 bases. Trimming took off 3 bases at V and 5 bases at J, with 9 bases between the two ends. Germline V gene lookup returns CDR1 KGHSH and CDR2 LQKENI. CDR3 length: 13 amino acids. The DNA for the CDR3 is TGTGCCAGCTCACCCTGGGGGCTAGATACGCAGTATTTT. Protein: CASSPWGLDTQYF.

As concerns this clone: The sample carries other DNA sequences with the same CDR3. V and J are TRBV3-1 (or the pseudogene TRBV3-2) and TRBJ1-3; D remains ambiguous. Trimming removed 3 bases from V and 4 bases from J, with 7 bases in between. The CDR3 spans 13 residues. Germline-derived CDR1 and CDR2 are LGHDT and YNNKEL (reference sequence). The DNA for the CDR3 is TGTGCCAGCAGCCAGGCCCCGGGAAACACCATATATTTT. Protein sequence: CASSQAPGNTIYF.

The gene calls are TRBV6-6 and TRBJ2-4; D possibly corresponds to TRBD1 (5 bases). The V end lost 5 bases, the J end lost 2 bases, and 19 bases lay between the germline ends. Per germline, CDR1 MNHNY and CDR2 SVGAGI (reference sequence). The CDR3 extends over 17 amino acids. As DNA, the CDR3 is TGTGCCAGCAGTCTTACAGACAGTCTTGGGACCAAAAACATTCAGTACTTC. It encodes CASSLTDSLGTKNIQYF.

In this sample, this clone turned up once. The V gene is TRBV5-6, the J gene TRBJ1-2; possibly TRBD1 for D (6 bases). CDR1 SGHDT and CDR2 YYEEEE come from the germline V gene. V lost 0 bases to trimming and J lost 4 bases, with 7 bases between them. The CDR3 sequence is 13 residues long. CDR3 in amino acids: CASSLGQVYGYTF. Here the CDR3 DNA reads TGTGCCAGCAGCTTGGGACAGGTCTATGGCTACACCTTC.

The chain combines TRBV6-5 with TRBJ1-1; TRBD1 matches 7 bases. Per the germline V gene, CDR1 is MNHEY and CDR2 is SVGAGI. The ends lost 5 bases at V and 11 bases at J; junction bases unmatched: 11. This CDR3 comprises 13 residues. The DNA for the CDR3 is TGTGCCAGCAGTCTCGACAGGGAGCGGTCCGCTTTCTTT. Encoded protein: CASSLDRERSAFF.

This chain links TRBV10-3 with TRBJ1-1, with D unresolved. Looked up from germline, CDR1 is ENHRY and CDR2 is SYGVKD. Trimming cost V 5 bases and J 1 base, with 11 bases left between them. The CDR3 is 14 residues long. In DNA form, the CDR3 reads TGTGCCATCAGTCCAGGCGCGCGGAACACTGAAGCTTTCTTT. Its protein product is CAISPGARNTEAFF.

The CDR3 loop is CASSRTGENTEAFF. As DNA, the CDR3 is TGTGCCAGCTCCAGGACAGGCGAGAACACTGAAGCTTTCTTT. The chain is built from TRBV18 and TRBJ1-1; TRBD1 matches 7 bases. Germline lookup yields CDR1 KGHSH and CDR2 LQKENI. The CDR3 is 14 residues long. J gave up 1 base and V 6 bases, and 5 bases lay outside the gene matches.

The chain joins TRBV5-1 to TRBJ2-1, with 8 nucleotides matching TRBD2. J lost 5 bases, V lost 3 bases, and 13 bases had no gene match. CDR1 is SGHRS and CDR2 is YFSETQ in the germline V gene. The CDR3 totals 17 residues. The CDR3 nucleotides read TGCGCCAGCAGCTCTCCGAGATTACTCGGGGGGGACAATGAGCAGTTCTTC. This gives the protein CASSSPRLLGGDNEQFF. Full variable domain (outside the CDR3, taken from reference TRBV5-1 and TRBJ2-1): KAGVTQTPRYLIKTRGQQVTLSCSPISGHRSVSWYQQTPGQGLQFLFEYFSETQRNKGNFPGRFSGRQFSNSRSEMNVSTLELGDSALYLCASSSPRLLGGDNEQFFGPGTRLTVL.

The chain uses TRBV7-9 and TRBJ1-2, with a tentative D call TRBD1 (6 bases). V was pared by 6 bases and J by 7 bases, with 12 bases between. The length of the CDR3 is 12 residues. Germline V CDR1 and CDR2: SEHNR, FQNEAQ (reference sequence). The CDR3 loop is CASRQGSGGYTF. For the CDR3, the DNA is TGTGCCAGCAGACAGGGCTCAGGTGGCTACACCTTC. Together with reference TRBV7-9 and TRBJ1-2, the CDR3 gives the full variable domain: DTGVSQNPRHKITKRGQNVTFRCDPISEHNRLYWYRQTLGQGPEFLTYFQNEAQLEKSRLLSDRFSAERPKGSFSTLEIQRTEQGDSAMYLCASRQGSGGYTFGSGTRLTVV.